The 16 T cell receptor beta chains below all came from one sample that was sequenced in a study of PD-L1 blockade in urothelial cancer. The protocol was immunoSEQ multiplex PCR, while the TCRdb copy is restricted to in-frame clones and leaves out a portion. The data show tens of thousands of clones, approximately 80% seen once. The sample consisted of PBMCs, taken around atezolizumab (anti-PD-L1) treatment. All receptors come from a man between 65 and 85 years old with urothelial cancer.

The chain couples TRBV2 to TRBJ2-3; D perhaps matches TRBD2 (6 bases). The CDR3 spans 17 residues. The germline CDR1 and CDR2 sequences are SNHLY and FYNNEI. V lost 6 bases to trimming and J lost 1 base, with 20 bases between them. The CDR3 spells CASRVDYGLPGTDTQYF. The CDR3 bases are TGTGCCAGCAGGGTTGACTACGGACTACCAGGCACAGATACGCAGTATTTT.

The chain is built from TRBV11-2 and TRBJ2-6; 15 nucleotides align to TRBD2. The CDR3 has 18 amino acids. Looked up from germline, CDR1 is SGHAT and CDR2 is FQNNGV. With 5 bases clipped from V and 2 bases from J, the junction kept 4 bases outside the gene matches. As DNA, the CDR3 is TGTGCCAGCAGCAAGGGACTAGCGGGAGGAACTGGGGCCAACGTCCTGACTTTC. This sequence encodes CASSKGLAGGTGANVLTF.

This clone was seen more than once but under ten times. The chain employs TRBV6-1 and TRBJ2-5; tentatively, D is TRBD1 (5 bases). There are 13 residues in the CDR3. Germline assignment: CDR1 MNHNS and CDR2 SASEGT. The germline V and J ends were trimmed by 6 bases and 1 base, with 9 bases remaining between them. CDR3 region: CASRLGLQETQYF. CDR3 nucleotide sequence: TGTGCCAGCAGGCTGGGGCTCCAAGAGACCCAGTACTTC.

This clone showed up just once. The chain employs TRBV30 and TRBJ2-2; weak D call: TRBD1 (6 bases). Germline V lookup: CDR1 GTSNPN, CDR2 SVGIG (reference sequence). This CDR3 region has 16 residues. The V and J ends lost 0 bases and 0 bases respectively, with 11 bases between them. The CDR3 region is CAWSVHRTANTGELFF. The CDR3 nucleotides are TGTGCCTGGAGTGTACATCGGACAGCGAACACCGGGGAGCTGTTTTTT.

The J gene is TRBJ2-7, the V gene TRBV7-2; D possibly corresponds to TRBD2 (5 bases). From germline, CDR1 is SGHTA and CDR2 FQGNSA. Trimming removed 3 bases at V and 3 bases at J, with 12 bases between. CDR3 length: 14 amino acids. The CDR3 bases are TGTGCCAGCAGCTTCCGATCCGGGGTCTACGAGCAGTACTTC. This translates into CASSFRSGVYEQYF.

V usage is TRBV7-6 and J usage is TRBJ2-5; D remains unclear. Trimming took off 1 base at V and 4 bases at J, with 10 bases between the two ends. The CDR3 covers 14 residues. Germline CDR1 and CDR2: SGHVS and FNYEAQ. The CDR3 here is CASSLVNSPETQYF. The CDR3 region has the DNA TGTGCCAGCAGCTTAGTAAACTCCCCAGAGACCCAGTACTTC.

V is TRBV15 and J is TRBJ1-3; D is undetermined. Germline V gives CDR1 LNHNV, CDR2 YYDKDF (reference sequence). V was trimmed by 4 bases and J by 1 base, leaving 8 bases between them. This CDR3 has 14 residues. This chain's CDR3 is CATSNRSSGNTIYF. Here the CDR3 DNA reads TGTGCCACCAGCAATAGGAGTTCTGGAAACACCATATATTTT.

In this sample, this clone turned up a few times. The rearrangement links TRBV9 to TRBJ1-2; the D is unclear. This CDR3 spans 13 amino acids. Trimming shortened V by 3 bases and J by 8 bases, and 14 bases separated the two germline ends. Germline V gene lookup returns CDR1 SGDLS and CDR2 YYNGEE. CDR3 DNA: TGTGCCAGCAGCGGACCGGGCGGGTGGGGCTACACCTTC. It specifies CASSGPGGWGYTF.

The CDR3 sequence is CASSLIRAGRNEQFF. Written as DNA, the CDR3 is TGTGCCAGCAGCTTAATTAGGGCAGGGAGGAATGAGCAGTTCTTC. This chain uses TRBV7-2 with TRBJ2-1; perhaps TRBD2 as D (6 bases). Germline-derived CDR1 and CDR2 are SGHTA and FQGNSA. The ends were cut back, 2 bases at V and 7 bases at J, with 15 bases in the middle. There are 15 residues in the CDR3.

The chain combines TRBV11-2 with TRBJ2-7; TRBD2 is a possible D gene (5 bases). Germline V gene lookup returns CDR1 SGHAT and CDR2 FQNNGV. V lost 3 bases, J lost 6 bases, and 9 bases lay in between. The CDR3 is 12 residues long. The CDR3 sequence: CASSFTRSEQYF. The CDR3 DNA sequence: TGTGCCAGCAGCTTCACTAGGTCCGAGCAGTACTTC.

The V gene is TRBV19, the J gene TRBJ1-2; weak D call: TRBD1 (6 bases). The germline CDR1 and CDR2 sequences are LNHDA and SQIVND (reference sequence). The V and J ends lost 5 bases and 0 bases respectively, with 10 bases between them. This CDR3 has 14 residues. CDR3 coding DNA: TGTGCCAGTAGTTCGGACAGAGCTAACTATGGCTACACCTTC. Translated, it gives CASSSDRANYGYTF.

This rearrangement joins TRBV27 to TRBJ1-3; D may be TRBD1 (5 bases). Germline V gene sequence: CDR1 MNHEY, CDR2 SMNVEV (reference sequence). The CDR3 sequence is 12 residues long. V was shortened by 6 bases and J by 2 bases, with 5 bases between the two germline ends. CDR3 DNA: TGTGCCAGCAGGACAGCTGGAAACACCATATATTTT. Its protein is CASRTAGNTIYF.

The genes are TRBV19 and TRBJ2-4; 7 bases match TRBD1. Losses at the gene ends were 3 bases for V and 1 base for J; bases not matched to a gene: 6. The CDR3 has 16 residues. The germline V gene encodes CDR1 LNHDA and CDR2 SQIVND (reference sequence). The CDR3 nucleotides read TGTGCCAGTAGTATTACAGGGGCGGTGGCCAAAAACATTCAGTACTTC. Amino acids: CASSITGAVAKNIQYF.

The chain carries TRBV28 and TRBJ2-7; 10 bases map to TRBD2. This CDR3 spans 15 amino acids. Germline V gene data show CDR1 as MDHEN and CDR2 as SYDVKM. The V gene end was trimmed by 3 bases and the J gene end by 2 bases; junction bases not matched to a gene: 4. The CDR3 DNA reads TGTGCCAGCAGTTTGAGCGGGAGGGTGCCCTACGAGCAGTACTTC. The encoded protein is CASSLSGRVPYEQYF.

CDR3: CASSSGGVGGYRNGYTF. CDR3 nucleotides: TGTGCCAGCAGCTCCGGGGGGGTAGGGGGATATAGGAATGGCTACACCTTC. This chain joins TRBV5-4 and TRBJ1-2; a weak D match, TRBD1 (6 bases). CDR1 is SGHNT and CDR2 is YYREEE in the germline V gene (reference sequence). The CDR3 length is 17 residues. Between the trimmed V and J ends, which lost 3 bases and 6 bases, there was a span of 24 bases.

This clone is a singleton in its sample. The chain uses TRBV29-1 and TRBJ2-1; weak D call: TRBD1 (6 bases). Germline CDR1 SQVTM, CDR2 ANQGSEA. V was pared by 2 bases and J by 9 bases, with 14 bases between. This CDR3 region has 13 residues. The DNA of the CDR3 is TGCAGCGTTGAACCGATAAGAGGGGGTGAGCAGTTCTTC. It yields the protein CSVEPIRGGEQFF.